This is a list of T cell receptor beta chains from one sample in a study of T cell responses to AZD1222 COVID-19 vaccine. Clones were read by immunoSEQ multiplex PCR, and TCRdb kept only the in-frame ones, dropping some. The sample carries 140,000 to 150,000 clones, more than 85% recorded once. The specimen comprised peripheral blood, sampled on day 0 of AZD1222 vaccination. All receptors come from an adult in good health. CDR3s include the opening cysteine and the closing phenylalanine or tryptophan. Fields, in order: CDR3 DNA, CDR3 protein, clone size, V gene, J gene, D gene. The D gene is left open where the match is weak. A row's size may be missing; if present it is once, few, many or a size class.

DNA: TGTGCCAGTATCCCGGGGACACGTAGCAATCAGCCCCAGCATTTT; CDR3: CASIPGTRSNQPQHF; size: -; V: TRBV19; J: TRBJ1-5; D: -
DNA: TGTGCCAGCAGTTACTCAGGCGGGACGGTGAACACTGAAGCTTTCTTT; CDR3: CASSYSGGTVNTEAFF; size: -; V: TRBV6-5; J: TRBJ1-1; D: -
DNA: TGTGCCAGCAGTGAATATTGGTGGACTCAGGGAGGAGGGGAGCTGTTTTTT; CDR3: CASSEYWWTQGGGELFF; size: -; V: TRBV2; J: TRBJ2-2; D: -
DNA: TGTGCCATCAGTGAGGGGAACAACCTCTATGGCTACACCTTC; CDR3: CAISEGNNLYGYTF; size: -; V: TRBV10-3; J: TRBJ1-2; D: -
DNA: TGTGCCAGCAGCTTTGACCCCGGGACAGGGGCCTTGAACACTGAAGCTTTCTTT; CDR3: CASSFDPGTGALNTEAFF; size: -; V: TRBV11-2; J: TRBJ1-1; D: TRBD1
DNA: TGTGCCAGAAGCCCGATCGGGTCTAGCGGGGTCAGCTCCTACAATGAGCAGTTCTTC; CDR3: CARSPIGSSGVSSYNEQFF; size: -; V: TRBV7-5; J: TRBJ2-1; D: -
DNA: TGTGCCAGCAGCTTAGATGGTAGGCCTAATGAAAAACTGTTTTTT; CDR3: CASSLDGRPNEKLFF; size: -; V: TRBV7-9; J: TRBJ1-4; D: -
DNA: TGTGCCAGCAGAACGGGCGGTGGAAATCAGCCCCAGCATTTT; CDR3: CASRTGGGNQPQHF; size: -; V: TRBV28; J: TRBJ1-5; D: -
DNA: TGCGCCACAGACGGTGGGTTCAGGAACACTGAAGCTTTCTTT; CDR3: CATDGGFRNTEAFF; size: few; V: TRBV5-1; J: TRBJ1-1; D: -
DNA: TGTGCCAGCAGCACACAGGGGGGGGATCAGCCCCAGCATTTT; CDR3: CASSTQGGDQPQHF; size: -; V: TRBV9; J: TRBJ1-5; D: TRBD1
DNA: TGTGCCAGCAGCCCAATCGGGGGAGACTATGGCTACACCTTC; CDR3: CASSPIGGDYGYTF; size: -; V: TRBV6-5; J: TRBJ1-2; D: -
DNA: TGTGCCAGCAGCTCGAGCGGGGGGGCCTTGGAGACCCAGTACTTC; CDR3: CASSSSGGALETQYF; size: -; V: TRBV7-3; J: TRBJ2-5; D: TRBD2
DNA: TGTGCCAGCAGCTTGTGGGGGGCGGTTGAAGCTTTCTTT; CDR3: CASSLWGAVEAFF; size: few; V: TRBV5-4; J: TRBJ1-1; D: -
DNA: TGTGCCAGCTCACCAGACACAAACCCATACGAGCAGTACTTC; CDR3: CASSPDTNPYEQYF; size: once; V: TRBV18; J: TRBJ2-7; D: -